This T cell receptor (beta chain) is drawn from a study of prognosis after radiotherapy for stage I lung cancer. This clonotype was observed many times. Trimming pared 6 bases from V and 8 bases from J, leaving 15 bases between. The CDR3 loop spans 13 amino acids. Germline CDR1 reads SGHTA; CDR2 reads FQGNSA. From genomic DNA, two-round multiplex PCR was used to amplify TCR beta CDR3. With primers specific to each TRBV and TRBJ gene, the first-round PCR was performed. As the PCR entered its second round, universal primers were used. A single record per CDR3 protein comes from TCRdb applying MiXCR to the multiplex PCR reads. The table includes approximately 35,000 distinct CDR3 sequences, 30% to 35% detected once.

Sequencing used PBMCs, obtained before or after stereotactic body radiation therapy (not recorded which). The receptor was derived from a donor over 45 with non-small cell lung cancer. The rearrangement joins TRBV7-2 to TRBJ2-3; D is uncertain. The CDR3: CASRLPPSATQYF. The DNA of the CDR3 is TGTGCCAGCAGGCTCCCCCCCTCGGCTACGCAGTATTTT.